Shown below are 21 T cell receptor beta chains from a single sample sequenced in a study of cytomegalovirus exposure and HLA in healthy donors (dated by TCRdb to 2016 to 2017). The receptor library was made with the immunoSEQ multiplex PCR assay. The multiplex PCR relied on a mix of 60 forward primers for TCR Vbeta segments and 13 reverse primers for TCR Jbeta segments. TCRdb took over this immuneACCESS table, retaining in-frame rearrangements with V and J assigned. Such tables are incomplete; in checked studies, under half of the missing clones stem from an unresolved V gene, and the remainder is unexplained. The sample data list some 140,000 clones, and approximately 78% of these were observed just once. Together, the top ten hold about 8.1% of the sample. Sequenced input: PBMCs. The receptor source for this set is a woman aged 45 to 65 in good health and CMV-seropositive.

In its sample, this clone was seen once. The chain employs TRBV19 and TRBJ2-3; 9 bases line up with TRBD2. The CDR3 is 15 residues long. The trim removed 3 bases at V and 3 bases at J, leaving 4 bases unmatched. CDR1 LNHDA and CDR2 SQIVND come from the germline V gene (reference sequence). CDR3 coding DNA: TGTGCCAGTAGTATTGTCACTAGCGGGACAGATACGCAGTATTTT. It translates to CASSIVTSGTDTQYF.

The chain couples TRBV4-1 to TRBJ2-2, with D unresolved. CDR1 MGHRA and CDR2 YSYEKL come from the germline V gene. The CDR3 spans 18 residues. The ends were cut back, 4 bases at V and 0 bases at J, with 18 bases in the middle. The CDR3 region is CASSPYQTVLANTGELFF. The DNA of the CDR3 is TGCGCCAGCAGCCCATACCAAACAGTCCTCGCGAACACCGGGGAGCTGTTTTTT.

The chain has TRBV10-3 and TRBJ1-3; D not resolved. V was trimmed by 2 bases and J by 1 base, leaving 9 bases between them. Germline CDR1 ENHRY, CDR2 SYGVKD. This CDR3 comprises 15 residues. CDR3 in amino acids: CAISEGERSGNTIYF. The CDR3 DNA reads TGTGCCATCAGTGAGGGCGAGCGTTCTGGAAACACCATATATTTT.

The gene calls are TRBV18 and TRBJ1-3; 7 positions match TRBD1. From germline, CDR1 is KGHSH and CDR2 LQKENI. This CDR3 is built from 17 residues. V dropped 0 bases and J dropped 2; count of bases not matched to a gene: 7. CDR3 coding DNA: TGTGCCAGCTCACCACCGGACCTGGGGACAGCTGGAAACACCATATATTTT. It is translated as CASSPPDLGTAGNTIYF.

This clone was picked up one time. The gene calls are TRBV11-3 and TRBJ2-7; 11 bases match TRBD2. The ends lost 1 base at V and 2 bases at J; junction bases unmatched: 4. Germline loops: CDR1 SGHNT, CDR2 YENEEA. This CDR3 is built from 16 residues. This chain's CDR3 is CASSLGGTSGTYEQYF. As DNA, the CDR3 is TGTGCCAGCAGCTTAGGAGGGACTAGCGGAACCTACGAGCAGTACTTC. Full variable domain (outside the CDR3, taken from reference TRBV11-3 and TRBJ2-7): EAGVVQSPRYKIIEKKQPVAFWCNPISGHNTLYWYLQNLGQGPELLIRYENEEAVDDSQLPKDRFSAERLKGVDSTLKIQPAELGDSAVYLCASSLGGTSGTYEQYFGPGTRLTVT.

The chain links TRBV23-1 to TRBJ2-4, with TRBD1 matching 7 bases. TRBV23-1 is designated an ORF whose function remains uncertain. CDR3 length: 14 amino acids. V shed 4 bases and J 6 bases; nucleotides not matched to a gene: 6. Here the CDR3 reads CASSPTGASNIQYF. In nucleotides, the CDR3 is TGCGCCAGCAGTCCCACAGGGGCGTCAAACATTCAGTACTTC.

As regards this clone: This CDR3 is also generated by other DNA sequences in the sample. The chain carries TRBV10-3 and TRBJ1-5; no definite D call. The germline V and J ends were trimmed by 0 bases and 2 bases, with 8 bases remaining between them. CDR1 is ENHRY, CDR2 SYGVKD, per germline. This CDR3 region has 15 residues. Here the CDR3 DNA reads TGTGCCATCAGTGAGTCGGGAGGTGGCAATCAGCCCCAGCATTTT. Amino acids: CAISESGGGNQPQHF.

The chain links TRBV7-9 to TRBJ2-1; 14 bases map to TRBD2. J lost 4 bases, V lost 5 bases, and 13 bases had no gene match. This CDR3 region has 19 residues. Germline lookup yields CDR1 SEHNR and CDR2 FQNEAQ (reference sequence). CDR3: CASSLRLAGGHSPYNEQFF. The CDR3 coding sequence is TGTGCCAGCAGCCTCCGACTAGCGGGGGGGCACTCCCCTTACAATGAGCAGTTCTTC. The full variable domain, in which reference TRBV7-9 and TRBJ2-1 provide the parts outside the CDR3, is DTGVSQNPRHKITKRGQNVTFRCDPISEHNRLYWYRQTLGQGPEFLTYFQNEAQLEKSRLLSDRFSAERPKGSFSTLEIQRTEQGDSAMYLCASSLRLAGGHSPYNEQFFGPGTRLTVL.

The V call is TRBV19, the J call TRBJ2-6, with D possibly being TRBD1 (5 bases). CDR3 length: 17 amino acids. V shed 7 bases and J shed 0 bases, with 16 bases lying between them. Germline V gives CDR1 LNHDA, CDR2 SQIVND (reference sequence). The CDR3 is CASTPTAATSGANVLTF. The CDR3, as DNA: TGTGCCAGTACCCCGACAGCCGCGACCTCTGGGGCCAACGTCCTGACTTTC.

Comment on this clone: The sample holds other DNA sequences that translate to the same CDR3. J is TRBJ2-3 and V is TRBV5-5, with 7 bases that match TRBD2. The CDR3 loop spans 13 amino acids. Trimming took 2 bases from V and 3 from J; bases not matched to a gene: 0. Germline values: CDR1 SGHKS, CDR2 YYEKEE (reference sequence). The DNA of the CDR3 is TGTGCCAGCAGCTTAGCGGGGACAGATACGCAGTATTTT. Residues: CASSLAGTDTQYF.

The gene calls are TRBV2 and TRBJ2-7; D is uncertain. The CDR3 is 13 residues long. The V and J ends lost 7 bases and 2 bases respectively, with 12 bases between them. Germline values: CDR1 SNHLY, CDR2 FYNNEI. The CDR3 reads CASNQDIPYEQYF. For the CDR3, the DNA is TGTGCCAGCAACCAGGATATCCCCTACGAGCAGTACTTC.

The chain employs TRBV11-2 and TRBJ2-5; TRBD2 matches at 16 bases. Germline values: CDR1 SGHAT, CDR2 FQNNGV. This CDR3 region has 18 residues. After removal of 2 bases from V and 5 bases from J, the junction contained 8 bases not matched to a gene. The CDR3 bases are TGTGCCAGCAGCTTATGGGGACTAGCGGGAGGGCCAGGGGAGACCCAGTACTTC. Amino acid sequence: CASSLWGLAGGPGETQYF.

The V and J genes are TRBV28 and TRBJ1-2, with D possibly being TRBD1 (5 bases). V dropped 2 bases and J dropped 3 bases, with 10 bases sitting between them. Germline CDR1 and CDR2: MDHEN and SYDVKM. CDR3 length: 14 residues. The CDR3 sequence: CASSLIGVHYGYTF. CDR3 DNA: TGTGCCAGCAGTTTAATAGGGGTGCACTATGGCTACACCTTC.

In its sample, this clone was seen a few times. The chain combines TRBV6-1 with TRBJ1-2, with D maybe TRBD1 (5 bases). V lost 2 bases to trimming and J lost 4 bases, with 11 bases between them. The CDR3 loop spans 14 amino acids. Per germline, CDR1 MNHNS and CDR2 SASEGT. This CDR3 is CASSETTVSYGYTF. CDR3 bases: TGTGCCAGCAGTGAAACGACAGTCTCCTATGGCTACACCTTC.

The chain links TRBV30 to TRBJ2-5; D may be TRBD2 (6 bases). V dropped 7 bases and J dropped 5 bases, with 14 bases sitting between them. The CDR3 has 12 amino acids. The germline gives CDR1 GTSNPN, CDR2 SVGIG (reference sequence). The DNA for the CDR3 is TGTGCCTCAGACCGCGGGGCCGAGACCCAGTACTTC. This sequence encodes CASDRGAETQYF.

The chain is built from TRBV6-5 and TRBJ2-3; the D gene is possibly TRBD2 (5 bases). The CDR3 extends over 15 amino acids. The V and J ends lost 0 bases and 1 base respectively, with 8 bases between them. Germline lookup yields CDR1 MNHEY and CDR2 SVGAGI. The CDR3 coding sequence is TGTGCCAGCAGTTACTCGCGGGCTGGCACAGATACGCAGTATTTT. Amino acids: CASSYSRAGTDTQYF.

V usage is TRBV29-1 and J usage is TRBJ1-1; no clear D. Germline CDR1 and CDR2: SQVTM and ANQGSEA. The CDR3 length is 12 residues. The germline V and J ends were trimmed by 8 bases and 6 bases, with 16 bases remaining between them. DNA for the CDR3: TGCAGCTCTTATCAGCGTGGCGCTGAAGCTTTCTTT. Translation: CSSYQRGAEAFF.

The chain carries TRBV9 and TRBJ2-2; 8 bases fit TRBD1. V was clipped by 1 base and J by 5 bases; unmatched bases: 4. The CDR3 length is 15 residues. Germline V gene lookup returns CDR1 SGDLS and CDR2 YYNGEE. The CDR3 nucleotides read TGTGCCAGCAGCGTAACGGGACAGGTAACCGGGGAGCTGTTTTTT. It yields the protein CASSVTGQVTGELFF.

This rearrangement joins TRBV5-1 to TRBJ1-2; 9 nucleotides align to TRBD1. Germline CDR1 and CDR2: SGHRS and YFSETQ. Trimming removed 3 bases from V and 5 bases from J; junction bases left unmatched: 8. The CDR3 spans 15 residues. In DNA form, the CDR3 reads TGCGCCAGCAGCTCCAGGGGACAGGGTCTGTATGGCTACACCTTC. Translating gives CASSSRGQGLYGYTF.

This rearrangement joins TRBV5-1 to TRBJ2-3, with 9 bases aligning to TRBD1. Germline V lookup: CDR1 SGHRS, CDR2 YFSETQ. V lost 4 bases, J lost 4 bases, and 4 bases stayed unmatched. This CDR3 contains 14 residues. DNA of the CDR3: TGCGCCAGCAGCACGGGACAGGGTGCAGATACGCAGTATTTT. It yields the protein CASSTGQGADTQYF.

The chain is built from TRBV2 and TRBJ2-7; 13 bases match TRBD2. Germline CDR1 is SNHLY and CDR2 is FYNNEI. Losses at the gene ends were 2 bases for V and 2 bases for J; bases not matched to a gene: 12. This CDR3 is 19 amino acids long. CDR3 amino acids: CASSELGLAGSGHAYEQYF. The CDR3 region has the DNA TGTGCCAGCAGTGAATTGGGACTAGCGGGATCCGGACACGCCTACGAGCAGTACTTC.